This is a list of T cell receptor beta chains from one sample in a study of blood T cell repertoires in COVID-19. Measured with immunoSEQ multiplex PCR; TCRdb has only the in-frame clones, and not every one. Of over 250,000 clones listed, approximately 86% are singletons. What was sequenced was PBMCs or T cells enriched from blood (not recorded which). These receptors were collected from a woman aged 18-29 years who had recovered from COVID-19. Each CDR3 is given with its conserved first and last residue. A D gene is named only where the DNA matches it firmly. Clone size is not always given. Where it is, it says once, few, many or a class for expanded clones.

abundance	v_gene	j_gene	d_gene	CDR3nt	CDR3aa
-	TRBV6-4	TRBJ1-1	TRBD1	TGTGCCAGCAGTTCACAGGGGGCAGGCACTGAAGCTTTCTTT	CASSSQGAGTEAFF
once	TRBV9	TRBJ2-6	TRBD1	TGTGCCAGCAGCAACACTCCCACAGGGGACCCTGGGGCCAACGTCCTGACTTTC	CASSNTPTGDPGANVLTF
-	TRBV7-3	TRBJ2-1	TRBD2	TGTGCCAGCAGCTCCATTGGCGGGAGGGCCGATGAGCAGTTCTTC	CASSSIGGRADEQFF
-	TRBV5-1	TRBJ1-1	-	TGCGCCAGCAGCTTGCAGGGTGGAACTGAAGCTTTCTTT	CASSLQGGTEAFF
-	TRBV2	TRBJ1-5	TRBD1	TGTGCCAGCAGTGCCGGGACAGGGGGATTCCCCCAGCATTTT	CASSAGTGGFPQHF
-	TRBV3-1/TRBV3-2	TRBJ2-7	-	TGTGCCAGAAATACCGACCGGGATAGTTCGCAGGGGAGATGCTACGAGCAGTACTTC	CARNTDRDSSQGRCYEQYF
-	TRBV7-9	TRBJ2-7	TRBD2	TGTGCCAGCAGCTCGGGACTAGCGGGAGGGTTCTACGAGCAGTACTTC	CASSSGLAGGFYEQYF
-	TRBV29-1	TRBJ2-2	-	TGCAGCGTTAAGGGGGGGCCAAACACCGGGGAGCTGTTTTTT	CSVKGGPNTGELFF
few	TRBV19	TRBJ1-3	-	TGTGCCAGTAGCCTGAGTTCCTCTGGAAACACCATATATTTT	CASSLSSSGNTIYF
few	TRBV25-1	TRBJ2-7	TRBD1	TGTGCCAGCAGTGGTCTCCTCGAGGGACAGGGAGCCGAGCAGTACTTC	CASSGLLEGQGAEQYF
-	TRBV10-3	TRBJ2-2	-	TGTGCCATCAGCGAGCCTAGCGCCCTCGGGGAGCTGTTTTTT	CAISEPSALGELFF
-	TRBV7-8	TRBJ1-2	-	TGTGCCAGCAGCTTATGGGGTTCGGAGGTTGGGTATGATGGCTACACCTTC	CASSLWGSEVGYDGYTF
-	TRBV15	TRBJ1-5	-	TGTGCCACCAGCAGAGATCTTGACAGTGGCAATCAGCCCCAGCATTTT	CATSRDLDSGNQPQHF
-	TRBV19	TRBJ2-7	-	TGTGCCAGTAGTCCTCTAGGTGGCGAGCAGTACTTC	CASSPLGGEQYF
-	TRBV28	TRBJ1-6	-	TGTGCCAGCAGTCCCAACAGGGAAAATTCACCCCTCCACTTT	CASSPNRENSPLHF
-	TRBV5-1	TRBJ2-2	TRBD1	TGCGCCAGCAGCTTACTACAGGGGGCGCGAACCGGGGAGCTGTTTTTT	CASSLLQGARTGELFF
-	TRBV11-2	TRBJ2-1	-	TGTGCCAGCAGCATATTCCGGGAGAACTGGGATATTGTTGACGATGAGCAGTTCTTC	CASSIFRENWDIVDDEQFF
once	TRBV12-3/TRBV12-4	TRBJ1-1	-	TGTGCCAGCACCCAGGGGATTGAAGCTTTCTTT	CASTQGIEAFF
-	TRBV29-1	TRBJ2-7	TRBD1	TGCAGCGTTGAAGTGTTTCAGGGGGAAGAGCAGTACTTC	CSVEVFQGEEQYF
few	TRBV6-5	TRBJ1-1	-	TGTGCCAGTCAACTAACCCCTGACACTGAAGCTTTCTTT	CASQLTPDTEAFF
-	TRBV5-1	TRBJ2-1	TRBD1	TGCGCCAGCGCGGGACAGGGGATGGAACGGCGGTTCTTC	CASAGQGMERRFF
-	TRBV6-5	TRBJ1-2	TRBD1	TGTGCCAGCAGTTACTCACGGACAGGGGGCTATGGCTACACCTTC	CASSYSRTGGYGYTF
-	TRBV3-1/TRBV3-2	TRBJ2-1	TRBD2	TGTGCCAGCAGCCAAGGGACTAGCGGGAGCTACTACAATGAGCAGTTCTTC	CASSQGTSGSYYNEQFF
-	TRBV5-1	TRBJ2-3	-	TGCGCCAGCAGCTTGGCCCAAGATACGCAGTATTTT	CASSLAQDTQYF
-	TRBV7-2	TRBJ1-5	TRBD1	TGTGCCAGCAGCTTCGGGACAGGGTTCAATCAGCCCCAGCATTTT	CASSFGTGFNQPQHF
-	TRBV5-1	TRBJ1-5	-	TGCGCCAGCAGCTTGGAATTGGACAGTCCCCAGCCCCAGCATTTT	CASSLELDSPQPQHF
-	TRBV2	TRBJ1-5	TRBD1	TGTGCCAGCAGTGAAGCAGGACAGGGCGACGAGCCCCAGCATTTT	CASSEAGQGDEPQHF
-	TRBV11-2	TRBJ2-6	TRBD1	TGTGCCAGCAGCCCACGGACAGGGGGCGTCTCTGGGGCCAACGTCCTGACTTTC	CASSPRTGGVSGANVLTF
few	TRBV6-2/TRBV6-3	TRBJ1-1	-	TGTGCCAGCAGCCTCAAAATGAACACTGAAGCTTTCTTT	CASSLKMNTEAFF
few	TRBV11-3	TRBJ1-2	TRBD1	TGTGCCAGCAGTCCCGACAGGGCCGTCGGTGGCTACACCTTC	CASSPDRAVGGYTF
-	TRBV7-9	TRBJ2-7	-	TGTGCCAGCAGCCAGGAGGCCCACTCCTACGAGCAGTACTTC	CASSQEAHSYEQYF
-	TRBV5-1	TRBJ2-2	TRBD1	TGCGCCAGCAGCAAGGGGACAGGGGGCAACACCGGGGAGCTGTTTTTT	CASSKGTGGNTGELFF
-	TRBV6-5	TRBJ2-7	-	TGTGCCAGCAGTCAGGGCTCCCACGAGCAGTACTTC	CASSQGSHEQYF
-	TRBV4-1	TRBJ2-1	-	TGCGCCAGCAGCCACCGAAATCAACCCCAAGGGGATGACAATGAGCAGTTCTTC	CASSHRNQPQGDDNEQFF
-	TRBV4-1	TRBJ2-6	TRBD1	TGCGCCAGCAGCCAAGAAGGGACAGGGTCTTCCGGGGCCAACGTCCTGACTTTC	CASSQEGTGSSGANVLTF
few	TRBV30	TRBJ1-2	-	TGTGCCTGGAGTGGGCGGCAGGGGAACCTTTTATTCTATGGCTACACCTTC	CAWSGRQGNLLFYGYTF
-	TRBV19	TRBJ1-3	-	TGTGCCAGTAGTCCTAACCCCCCACAGGGAAACACCATATATTTT	CASSPNPPQGNTIYF
many	TRBV4-1	TRBJ1-1	-	TGCGCCAGCAGCCAAGAGTCAAGGGGACTGAAATTCACTGAAGCTTTCTTT	CASSQESRGLKFTEAFF
-	TRBV11-2	TRBJ1-2	TRBD1	TGTGCCAGCAGTTTTACACCGGGACAGGGCCCCTATGGCTACACCTTC	CASSFTPGQGPYGYTF